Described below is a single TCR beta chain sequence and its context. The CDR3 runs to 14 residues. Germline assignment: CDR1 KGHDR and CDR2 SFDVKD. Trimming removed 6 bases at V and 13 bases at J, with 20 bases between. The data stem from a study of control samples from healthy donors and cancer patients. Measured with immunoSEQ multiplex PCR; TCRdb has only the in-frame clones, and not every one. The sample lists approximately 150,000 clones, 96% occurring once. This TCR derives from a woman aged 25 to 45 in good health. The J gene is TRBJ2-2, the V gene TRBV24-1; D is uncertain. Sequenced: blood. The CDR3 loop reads CATSPAATFGGLFF. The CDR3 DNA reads TGTGCCACCAGTCCCGCAGCCACGTTCGGTGGGCTGTTTTTT.